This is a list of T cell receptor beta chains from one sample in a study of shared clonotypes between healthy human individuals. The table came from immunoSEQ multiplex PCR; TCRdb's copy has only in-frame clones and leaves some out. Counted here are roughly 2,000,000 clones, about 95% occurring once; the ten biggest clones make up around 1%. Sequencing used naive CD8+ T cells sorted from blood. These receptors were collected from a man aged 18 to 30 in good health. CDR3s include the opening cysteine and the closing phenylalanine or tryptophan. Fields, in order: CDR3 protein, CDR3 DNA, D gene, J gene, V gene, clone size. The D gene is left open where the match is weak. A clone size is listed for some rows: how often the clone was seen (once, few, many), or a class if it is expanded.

CDR3aa: CASSVALLAGGDGELFF; CDR3nt: TGTGCCAGCAGCGTAGCCCTCCTAGCGGGAGGGGACGGGGAGCTGTTTTTT; d_gene: TRBD2; j_gene: TRBJ2-2; v_gene: TRBV9; abundance: .
CDR3aa: CASSPDSLTEAFF; CDR3nt: TGTGCCAGCAGTCCGGACAGCCTGACTGAAGCTTTCTTT; d_gene: .; j_gene: TRBJ1-1; v_gene: TRBV6-5; abundance: .
CDR3aa: CASSLSADTQYF; CDR3nt: TGTGCCAGCAGCCTTAGCGCAGATACGCAGTATTTT; d_gene: .; j_gene: TRBJ2-3; v_gene: TRBV7-6; abundance: .
CDR3aa: CASSQRYQTKETQYF; CDR3nt: TGCGCCAGCAGCCAAAGGTACCAGACCAAAGAGACCCAGTACTTC; d_gene: .; j_gene: TRBJ2-5; v_gene: TRBV4-1; abundance: .
CDR3aa: CASTDPGLSTDTQYF; CDR3nt: TGTGCCAGCACTGATCCAGGGTTGAGCACAGATACGCAGTATTTT; d_gene: .; j_gene: TRBJ2-3; v_gene: TRBV6-1; abundance: .
CDR3aa: CASSLSSGDTGELFF; CDR3nt: TGTGCCAGCAGCTTATCGTCAGGGGACACCGGGGAGCTGTTTTTT; d_gene: .; j_gene: TRBJ2-2; v_gene: TRBV5-6; abundance: .
CDR3aa: CASSPHQGFVTEAFF; CDR3nt: TGTGCCAGTAGTCCTCACCAGGGGTTTGTCACTGAAGCTTTCTTT; d_gene: .; j_gene: TRBJ1-1; v_gene: TRBV19; abundance: .
CDR3aa: CAISGIPDTQYF; CDR3nt: TGTGCCATCAGTGGAATTCCCGATACGCAGTATTTT; d_gene: .; j_gene: TRBJ2-3; v_gene: TRBV10-3; abundance: .
CDR3aa: CASSYRLATDTQYF; CDR3nt: TGTGCCAGCAGTTATCGACTAGCCACAGATACGCAGTATTTT; d_gene: TRBD2; j_gene: TRBJ2-3; v_gene: TRBV6-5; abundance: .
CDR3aa: CASSPQSGTAEETQYF; CDR3nt: TGTGCCAGCAGCCCCCAATCCGGGACAGCCGAAGAGACCCAGTACTTC; d_gene: TRBD1; j_gene: TRBJ2-5; v_gene: TRBV7-8; abundance: .
CDR3aa: CAWSVYGQSYGYTF; CDR3nt: TGTGCCTGGAGTGTATATGGGCAGAGCTATGGCTACACCTTC; d_gene: .; j_gene: TRBJ1-2; v_gene: TRBV30; abundance: .
CDR3aa: CSVEGGDRGYEQYF; CDR3nt: TGCAGCGTTGAAGGAGGGGACAGGGGCTACGAGCAGTACTTC; d_gene: TRBD1; j_gene: TRBJ2-7; v_gene: TRBV29-1; abundance: .
CDR3aa: CASSESGSKDTQYF; CDR3nt: TGCGCCAGCAGTGAAAGCGGGAGTAAGGATACGCAGTATTTT; d_gene: TRBD2; j_gene: TRBJ2-3; v_gene: TRBV10-1; abundance: .
CDR3aa: CASSLDRDGEAFF; CDR3nt: TGTGCCAGCAGCTTAGATCGAGACGGAGAAGCTTTCTTT; d_gene: .; j_gene: TRBJ1-1; v_gene: TRBV11-3; abundance: .
CDR3aa: CASSLIFGQLSNYGYTF; CDR3nt: TGTGCCAGCAGCTTAATTTTTGGGCAGCTATCGAACTATGGCTACACCTTC; d_gene: .; j_gene: TRBJ1-2; v_gene: TRBV7-8; abundance: .
CDR3aa: CATSRVGGEQFF; CDR3nt: TGTGCCACCAGCAGAGTAGGGGGTGAGCAGTTCTTC; d_gene: .; j_gene: TRBJ2-1; v_gene: TRBV15; abundance: once
CDR3aa: CASSLGRGATEQYF; CDR3nt: TGTGCCAGCAGTTTAGGCAGGGGGGCCACCGAGCAGTACTTC; d_gene: .; j_gene: TRBJ2-7; v_gene: TRBV27; abundance: .
CDR3aa: CAWSIPGTGRNTIYF; CDR3nt: TGTGCCTGGAGTATTCCCGGGACAGGGAGAAACACCATATATTTT; d_gene: TRBD1; j_gene: TRBJ1-3; v_gene: TRBV30; abundance: .
CDR3aa: CASSGLPEGSGNTIYF; CDR3nt: TGTGCCAGCAGTGGCCTCCCCGAGGGATCGGGAAACACCATATATTTT; d_gene: .; j_gene: TRBJ1-3; v_gene: TRBV2; abundance: .
CDR3aa: CASSYSTGDFYEQYF; CDR3nt: TGTGCCAGCAGTTACTCGACAGGGGACTTCTACGAGCAGTACTTC; d_gene: TRBD1; j_gene: TRBJ2-7; v_gene: TRBV6-6; abundance: .
CDR3aa: CASSEAGVGETQYF; CDR3nt: TGTGCCAGCAGTGAGGCAGGGGTCGGGGAGACCCAGTACTTC; d_gene: .; j_gene: TRBJ2-5; v_gene: TRBV25-1; abundance: .